What follows are 25 T cell receptor beta chains derived from one specimen sequenced in a study of a mutant IDH1 vaccine in newly diagnosed glioma (dated by TCRdb to about 2021). Interpreted using the paper, the time point label stands for: week 35, safety follow-up. Each vaccine dose was 300 ug of a 20-mer mutant IDH1 peptide in Montanide, given subcutaneously with topical imiquimod. Libraries came from the immunoSEQ multiplex PCR assay. TCRdb took this table from immuneACCESS and kept in-frame rearrangements with V and J called. Such tables lack part of the clones; where checked against another copy, unresolved V genes explain under half of the gap, and the rest is unexplained. The sample table contains around 40,000 clones; only one count was recorded for 85% to 90% of them. The leading ten clones occupy about 1.5% of the sample. No antigens are known for them. Here the sequenced sample was PBMCs, taken from a glioma patient whose treatment included an IDH1 peptide vaccine. The receptors were gathered from a man in his forties with glioma.

The chain employs TRBV2 and TRBJ2-2; TRBD1 might be the D (6 bases). This CDR3 region has 15 residues. Germline V CDR1 and CDR2: SNHLY, FYNNEI. Trimming cost V 6 bases and J 1 base, with 12 bases left between them. The CDR3 sequence: CASRSGTQNTGELFF. The CDR3 DNA reads TGTGCCAGCAGAAGTGGGACACAGAACACCGGGGAGCTGTTTTTT.

V and J are TRBV27 and TRBJ2-5; no clear D. In germline, CDR1 is MNHEY, CDR2 SMNVEV (reference sequence). There are 14 residues in the CDR3. V was cut by 1 base and J by 4 bases, with 10 bases left in between. DNA of the CDR3: TGTGCCAGCAGTTTATATCCGGGCGGAGAGACCCAGTACTTC. Encoded protein: CASSLYPGGETQYF.

This clone was counted a single time. This sequence joins TRBV19 and TRBJ2-1, with a possible D match to TRBD2 (5 bases). The CDR3 runs to 15 residues. V gave up 1 base and J gave up 9 bases, with 16 bases separating them. Germline CDR1 and CDR2: LNHDA and SQIVND (reference sequence). The CDR3 coding sequence is TGTGCCAGTAGTATAGGAGGGTACGGTTTGGGTGAGCAGTTCTTC. This gives the protein CASSIGGYGLGEQFF. Full variable domain (rest looked up from reference TRBV19 and TRBJ2-1): DGGITQSPKYLFRKEGQNVTLSCEQNLNHDAMYWYRQDPGQGLRLIYYSQIVNDFQKGDIAEGYSVSREKKESFPLTVTSAQKNPTAFYLCASSIGGYGLGEQFFGPGTRLTVL.

This chain uses TRBV4-3 with TRBJ2-1; D not certain. Germline values: CDR1 LGHNA, CDR2 YSLEER. The CDR3 has 14 amino acids. V was shortened by 5 bases and J by 5 bases, with 13 bases between the two germline ends. CDR3 in DNA: TGCGCCAGCAGCTATCAAAAAAACCACAATGAGCAGTTCTTC. This encodes CASSYQKNHNEQFF.

This sequence joins TRBV14 and TRBJ2-7; D possibly uses TRBD1 or TRBD2 (5 bases each). V lost 4 bases and J 6 bases, leaving 13 bases between the germline ends. Per germline, CDR1 SGHDN and CDR2 FVKESK. This CDR3 is built from 13 residues. CDR3 amino acids: CASSLRGETEQYF. The CDR3 coding sequence is TGTGCCAGCAGCCTTAGAGGGGAGACCGAGCAGTACTTC.

V is TRBV27 and J is TRBJ1-4; D call uncertain. The CDR3 covers 13 residues. V was pared by 8 bases and J by 8 bases, with 15 bases between. Germline V gene data show CDR1 as MNHEY and CDR2 as SMNVEV (reference sequence). The CDR3 loop is CASAGPPEEKLFF. The CDR3 DNA is TGTGCCAGCGCCGGGCCCCCGGAAGAAAAACTGTTTTTT.

This clone turned up a few times. The chain is built from TRBV6-5 and TRBJ1-5; D is uncertain. Deletions cut 2 bases from V and 7 bases from J, with 12 bases between. CDR3 length equals 14 residues. Germline V gene data show CDR1 as MNHEY and CDR2 as SVGAGI. The CDR3 nucleotides read TGTGCCAGCAGTTACCGCATATTTGGACAGCCCCAGCATTTT. Protein: CASSYRIFGQPQHF.

The V call is TRBV7-2, the J call TRBJ2-3; 12 bases match TRBD2. Unmatched junction bases numbered 7, after V lost 5 bases and J lost 1 base. CDR1 and CDR2 from the germline V gene are SGHTA and FQGNSA. The CDR3 contains 17 residues. The DNA for the CDR3 is TGTGCCAGCAGCACAAGACTAGCGGGGGTTCGCACAGATACGCAGTATTTT. Its protein product is CASSTRLAGVRTDTQYF.

The V gene is TRBV6-5, the J gene TRBJ1-1; D is undetermined. Per germline, CDR1 MNHEY and CDR2 SVGAGI. CDR3 size: 14 residues. V was pared by 6 bases and J by 1 base, with 12 bases between. The CDR3 nucleotides read TGTGCCAGCAGGACGGATGTTTGGAACACTGAAGCTTTCTTT. As protein: CASRTDVWNTEAFF.

V is TRBV19 and J is TRBJ2-2; D uncertain. The germline V gene encodes CDR1 LNHDA and CDR2 SQIVND (reference sequence). Trimming pared 7 bases from V and 3 bases from J, leaving 9 bases between. This CDR3 has 13 amino acids. In DNA, the CDR3 is TGTGCCAGTACCCCATCGCACACCGGGGAGCTGTTTTTT. It translates to CASTPSHTGELFF. The variable domain in full, with the rest retrieved from reference TRBV19 and TRBJ2-2, is DGGITQSPKYLFRKEGQNVTLSCEQNLNHDAMYWYRQDPGQGLRLIYYSQIVNDFQKGDIAEGYSVSREKKESFPLTVTSAQKNPTAFYLCASTPSHTGELFFGEGSRLTVL.

The genes are TRBV10-2 and TRBJ1-4; TRBD1 matches at 8 bases. The CDR3 totals 15 residues. The trim removed 7 bases at V and 2 bases at J, leaving 6 bases unmatched. Germline assignment: CDR1 WSHSY and CDR2 SAAADI. CDR3 sequence: CASTRWTGTNEKLFF. In DNA, the CDR3 is TGCGCCAGCACCCGGTGGACAGGGACTAATGAAAAACTGTTTTTT.

V usage is TRBV18 and J usage is TRBJ1-2, with 7 bases identical to TRBD1. Germline values: CDR1 KGHSH, CDR2 LQKENI. The J segment lost 6 bases and the V segment lost 2 bases, leaving 3 bases of the junction unmatched. CDR3 length: 13 residues. The CDR3 sequence is CASSPGTENGYTF. The CDR3 coding sequence is TGTGCCAGCTCACCAGGGACAGAAAATGGCTACACCTTC. Full variable domain (missing parts from reference TRBV18 and TRBJ1-2): NAGVMQNPRHLVRRRGQEARLRCSPMKGHSHVYWYRQLPEEGLKFMVYLQKENIIDESGMPKERFSAEFPKEGPSILRIQQVVRGDSAAYFCASSPGTENGYTFGSGTRLTVV.

This rearrangement joins TRBV27 to TRBJ1-3, with TRBD1 identical over 8 bases. Per germline, CDR1 MNHEY and CDR2 SMNVEV (reference sequence). V shed 3 bases, J shed 7 bases, and the junction held 14 bases outside the gene matches. This CDR3 is 17 amino acids long. CDR3 sequence: CASSFTFLGRGRNTIYF. The CDR3 DNA reads TGTGCCAGCAGTTTTACCTTTTTAGGCAGGGGGCGTAACACCATATATTTT.

V usage is TRBV19 and J usage is TRBJ2-7; D is uncertain. The CDR3 has 13 residues. Per the germline V gene, CDR1 is LNHDA and CDR2 is SQIVND (reference sequence). V lost 0 bases and J 5 bases, leaving 8 bases between the germline ends. CDR3 region: CASSIDRRNEQYF. Here the CDR3 DNA reads TGTGCCAGTAGTATAGACAGGCGCAACGAGCAGTACTTC. The variable domain in full, completed from reference TRBV19 and TRBJ2-7, reads DGGITQSPKYLFRKEGQNVTLSCEQNLNHDAMYWYRQDPGQGLRLIYYSQIVNDFQKGDIAEGYSVSREKKESFPLTVTSAQKNPTAFYLCASSIDRRNEQYFGPGTRLTVT.

This chain links TRBV10-2 with TRBJ1-1; unclear D gene. The CDR3 has 15 residues. Germline V lookup: CDR1 WSHSY, CDR2 SAAADI. V lost 3 bases and J lost 8, with 19 bases in between. CDR3 nucleotide sequence: TGCGCCAGCAGTGATATAGCCAGCTGGTTTTCCGAAGCTTTCTTT. Translating it yields CASSDIASWFSEAFF.

The V and J genes are TRBV10-3 and TRBJ2-7; D gene uncertain. Germline CDR1 reads ENHRY; CDR2 reads SYGVKD. The length of the CDR3 is 14 residues. The V end lost 0 bases, the J end lost 7 bases, and 13 bases lay between the germline ends. In DNA, the CDR3 is TGTGCCATCAGTGAGTCGACTGGGGAAGGGGAGCAGTACTTC. Amino acids: CAISESTGEGEQYF.

The chain employs TRBV14 and TRBJ2-7; tentatively, D is TRBD1 or TRBD2 (5 bases each). The CDR3 length is 14 residues. V gave up 4 bases and J gave up 6 bases, with 16 bases separating them. Germline-derived CDR1 and CDR2 are SGHDN and FVKESK. CDR3 nucleotide sequence: TGTGCCAGCAGCCTTCGGCAGCAGGGACGCGAGCAGTACTTC. Its protein is CASSLRQQGREQYF.

V is TRBV4-1 and J is TRBJ1-6, with D possibly TRBD1 on 6 matching bases. The V end was cut by 0 bases, the J end by 7 bases, with 13 bases between. The CDR3 loop spans 16 amino acids. CDR1 and CDR2 from the germline V gene are MGHRA and YSYEKL. CDR3 DNA sequence: TGCGCCAGCAGCCAAGAGGGCAGGGGTAAGAATTCACCCCTCCACTTT. Its protein product is CASSQEGRGKNSPLHF.

V is TRBV5-1 and J is TRBJ1-2; 11 bases map to TRBD1. The germline V gene encodes CDR1 SGHRS and CDR2 YFSETQ. The CDR3 covers 14 residues. V shed 1 base and J 14 bases; nucleotides not matched to a gene: 10. The DNA of the CDR3 is TGCGCCAGCAGCTTGAGAGGTGGGACAGGGGGATCTACCTTC. Translated, it gives CASSLRGGTGGSTF.

The gene calls are TRBV5-6 and TRBJ2-1; 9 nucleotides line up with TRBD2. This CDR3 is built from 15 residues. Germline loops: CDR1 SGHDT, CDR2 YYEEEE. The junction had 9 bases not matched to a gene; V was cut back by 5 bases and J by 6 bases. CDR3 protein: CASRRRGRVANEQFF. The DNA for the CDR3 is TGTGCCAGCAGGCGACGCGGGAGGGTCGCCAATGAGCAGTTCTTC.

V usage is TRBV4-2 and J usage is TRBJ1-2; D is possibly TRBD1 (5 bases). Trimming removed 0 bases at V and 5 bases at J, with 13 bases between. Germline values: CDR1 LGHNA, CDR2 YNFKEQ. This CDR3 contains 15 residues. CDR3 residues: CASSQEEGLTYGYTF. The CDR3, as DNA: TGTGCCAGCAGCCAAGAAGAGGGGTTGACTTATGGCTACACCTTC.

The chain couples TRBV7-2 to TRBJ2-4, with 9 bases that match TRBD2. V dropped 7 bases and J dropped 2; count of bases not matched to a gene: 12. CDR1 and CDR2 (germline): SGHTA, FQGNSA. The CDR3 is made up of 17 amino acids. The CDR3 sequence: CASTPRGGISSKNIQYF. As DNA, the CDR3 is TGTGCCAGCACCCCGCGGGGGGGCATCTCGTCCAAAAACATTCAGTACTTC.

This chain joins TRBV5-1 and TRBJ2-3, with a tentative D call TRBD2 (6 bases). Trimming removed 1 base at V and 0 bases at J, with 21 bases between. Germline CDR1 is SGHRS and CDR2 is YFSETQ. The CDR3 sequence is 19 residues long. CDR3 sequence (DNA): TGCGCCAGCAGCTTGACGGGCCATAGCGGTGAGACTAGCACAGATACGCAGTATTTT. Protein: CASSLTGHSGETSTDTQYF.

The chain joins TRBV4-3 to TRBJ2-7; no definite D call. The CDR3 is 15 residues long. The germline CDR1 and CDR2 sequences are LGHNA and YSLEER. The V end lost 1 base, the J end lost 0 bases, and 10 bases lay between the germline ends. The CDR3 DNA reads as TGCGCCAGCAGCCAAGTCAAGGGTCTCTCCTACGAGCAGTACTTC. As protein: CASSQVKGLSYEQYF.

The chain joins TRBV2 to TRBJ1-1; 7 nucleotides line up with TRBD1. Germline CDR1 reads SNHLY; CDR2 reads FYNNEI. The CDR3 has 13 residues. V shed 5 bases, J shed 5 bases, and the junction held 5 bases outside the gene matches. CDR3 in amino acids: CASSRDSSTEAFF. CDR3 sequence (DNA): TGTGCCAGCAGTCGGGACAGTTCAACTGAAGCTTTCTTT.